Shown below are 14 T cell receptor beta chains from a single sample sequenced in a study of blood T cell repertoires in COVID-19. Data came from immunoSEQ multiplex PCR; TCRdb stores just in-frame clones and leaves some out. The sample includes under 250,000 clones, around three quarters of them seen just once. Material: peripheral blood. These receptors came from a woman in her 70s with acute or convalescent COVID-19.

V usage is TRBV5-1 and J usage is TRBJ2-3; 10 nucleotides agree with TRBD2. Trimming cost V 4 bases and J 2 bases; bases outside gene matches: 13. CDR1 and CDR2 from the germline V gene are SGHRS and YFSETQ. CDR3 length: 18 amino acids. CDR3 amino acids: CASSQGRTSGDLTDTQYF. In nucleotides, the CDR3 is TGCGCCAGCAGCCAAGGAAGGACTAGCGGAGACCTCACAGATACGCAGTATTTT.

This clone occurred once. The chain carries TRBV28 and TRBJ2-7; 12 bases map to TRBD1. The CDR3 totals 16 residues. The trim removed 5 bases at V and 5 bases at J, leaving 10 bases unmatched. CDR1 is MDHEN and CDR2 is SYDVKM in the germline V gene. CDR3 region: CASSNTGQGAFNEQYF. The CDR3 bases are TGTGCCAGCAGTAATACGGGACAGGGGGCTTTCAACGAGCAGTACTTC.

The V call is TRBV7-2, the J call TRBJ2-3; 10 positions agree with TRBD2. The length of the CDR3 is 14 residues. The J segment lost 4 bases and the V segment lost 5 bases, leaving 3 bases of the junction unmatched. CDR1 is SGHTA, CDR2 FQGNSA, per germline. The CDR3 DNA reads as TGTGCCAGCAGCCTCGGACTAGCGGCAGATACGCAGTATTTT. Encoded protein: CASSLGLAADTQYF.

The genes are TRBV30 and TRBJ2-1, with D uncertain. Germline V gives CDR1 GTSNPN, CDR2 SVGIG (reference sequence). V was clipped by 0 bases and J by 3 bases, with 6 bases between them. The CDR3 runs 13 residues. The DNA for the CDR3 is TGTGCCTGGAGTGTACCAGTCTACAATGAGCAGTTCTTC. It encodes CAWSVPVYNEQFF. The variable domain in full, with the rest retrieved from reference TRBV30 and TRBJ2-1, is SQTIHQWPATLVQPVGSPLSLECTVEGTSNPNLYWYRQAAGRGLQLLFYSVGIGQISSEVPQNLSASRPQDRQFILSSKKLLLSDSGFYLCAWSVPVYNEQFFGPGTRLTVL.

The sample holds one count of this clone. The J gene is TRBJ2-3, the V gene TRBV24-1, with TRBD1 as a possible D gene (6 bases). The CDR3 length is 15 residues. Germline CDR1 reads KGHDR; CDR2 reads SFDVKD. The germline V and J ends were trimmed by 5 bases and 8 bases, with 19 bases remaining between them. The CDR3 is CATSGAGANSVTQYF. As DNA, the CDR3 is TGTGCCACCAGTGGGGCAGGGGCAAATTCGGTTACGCAGTATTTT.

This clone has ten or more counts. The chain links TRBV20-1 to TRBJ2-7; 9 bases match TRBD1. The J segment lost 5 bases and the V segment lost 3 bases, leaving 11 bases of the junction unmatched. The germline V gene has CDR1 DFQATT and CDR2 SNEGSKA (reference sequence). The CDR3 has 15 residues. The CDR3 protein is CSASGPGQGGNEQYF. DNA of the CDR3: TGCAGTGCTAGTGGACCGGGACAGGGAGGAAACGAGCAGTACTTC.

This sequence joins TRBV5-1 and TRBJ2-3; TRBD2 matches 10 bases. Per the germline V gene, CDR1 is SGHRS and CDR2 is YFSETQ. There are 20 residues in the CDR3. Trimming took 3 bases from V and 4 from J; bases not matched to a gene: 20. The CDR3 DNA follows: TGCGCCAGCAGCTCCGGACAATCTGGGGGCCTAGCGGGAGAGTCAGATACGCAGTATTTT. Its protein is CASSSGQSGGLAGESDTQYF.

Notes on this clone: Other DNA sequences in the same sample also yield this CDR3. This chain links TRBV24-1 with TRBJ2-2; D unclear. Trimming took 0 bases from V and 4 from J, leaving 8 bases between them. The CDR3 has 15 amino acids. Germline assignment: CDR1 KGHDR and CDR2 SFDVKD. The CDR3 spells CATSDLIYGTGELFF. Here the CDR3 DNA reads TGTGCCACCAGTGATTTGATATACGGCACCGGGGAGCTGTTTTTT.

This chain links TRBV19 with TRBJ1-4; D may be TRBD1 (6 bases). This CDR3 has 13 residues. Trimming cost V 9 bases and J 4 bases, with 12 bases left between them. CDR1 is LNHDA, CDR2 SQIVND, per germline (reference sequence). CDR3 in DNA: TGTGCCAGCAACAGGGTGCTTAATGAAAAACTGTTTTTT. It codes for CASNRVLNEKLFF.

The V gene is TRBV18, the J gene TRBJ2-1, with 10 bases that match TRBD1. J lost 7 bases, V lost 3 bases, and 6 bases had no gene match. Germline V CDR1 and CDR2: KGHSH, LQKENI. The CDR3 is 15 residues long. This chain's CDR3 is CASSPRTGGRNEQFF. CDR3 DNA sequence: TGTGCCAGCTCACCGAGGACAGGGGGACGAAATGAGCAGTTCTTC. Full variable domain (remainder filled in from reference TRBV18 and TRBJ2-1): NAGVMQNPRHLVRRRGQEARLRCSPMKGHSHVYWYRQLPEEGLKFMVYLQKENIIDESGMPKERFSAEFPKEGPSILRIQQVVRGDSAAYFCASSPRTGGRNEQFFGPGTRLTVL.

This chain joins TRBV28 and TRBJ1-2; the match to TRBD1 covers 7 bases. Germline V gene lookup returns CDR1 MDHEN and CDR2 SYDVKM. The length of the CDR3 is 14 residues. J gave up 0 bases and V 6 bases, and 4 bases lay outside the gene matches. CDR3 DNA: TGTGCCAGCAGCGGGACAGCCGCTAACTATGGCTACACCTTC. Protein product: CASSGTAANYGYTF.

This CDR3 reads CASSWDSRQFF. The CDR3 region has the DNA TGTGCCAGCAGCTGGGACAGTAGGCAGTTCTTC. This sequence joins TRBV11-2 and TRBJ2-1; TRBD1 aligns across 7 bases. The germline V gene encodes CDR1 SGHAT and CDR2 FQNNGV. Germline trimming cut 4 bases from V and 12 bases from J; bases unmatched to any gene: 3. CDR3 length: 11 residues.

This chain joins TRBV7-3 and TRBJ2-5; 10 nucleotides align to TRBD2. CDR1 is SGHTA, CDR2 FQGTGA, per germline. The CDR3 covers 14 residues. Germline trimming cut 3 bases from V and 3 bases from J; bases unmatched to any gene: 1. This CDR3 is CASSLSGREETQYF. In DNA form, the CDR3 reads TGTGCCAGCAGCTTGAGCGGGAGGGAAGAGACCCAGTACTTC. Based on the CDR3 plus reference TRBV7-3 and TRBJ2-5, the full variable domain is GAGVSQTPSNKVTEKGKYVELRCDPISGHTALYWYRQSLGQGPEFLIYFQGTGAADDSGLPNDRFFAVRPEGSVSTLKIQRTERGDSAVYLCASSLSGREETQYFGPGTRLLVL.

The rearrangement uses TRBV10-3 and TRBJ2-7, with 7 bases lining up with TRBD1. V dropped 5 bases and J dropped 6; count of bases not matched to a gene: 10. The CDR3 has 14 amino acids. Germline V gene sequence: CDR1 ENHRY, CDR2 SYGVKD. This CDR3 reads CAISSTDRDGEQYF. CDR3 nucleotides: TGTGCCATCAGTTCTACCGACAGGGATGGCGAGCAGTACTTC.